The 25 T cell receptor beta chains below were found in one sample sequenced in a study of blood T cell repertoires in COVID-19. The repertoire was sequenced with immunoSEQ multiplex PCR; TCRdb's copy has only in-frame clones and lacks some. The sample contains a few hundred thousand clones, 80% to 90% of which appear only once. Sequencing input: PBMCs or T cells enriched from blood (not recorded which). The receptor set was obtained from a woman in her 40s who had been exposed to COVID-19.

The chain has TRBV19 and TRBJ2-5; TRBD2 is a possible D gene (7 bases). V was cut by 2 bases and J by 5 bases, with 15 bases left in between. Germline CDR1 LNHDA, CDR2 SQIVND (reference sequence). The CDR3 loop spans 15 amino acids. CDR3 nucleotides: TGTGCCAGTAGTATACGCGGGGGCCCGGCGGAGACCCAGTACTTC. Translating it yields CASSIRGGPAETQYF.

This clone was counted a single time. The chain combines TRBV10-3 with TRBJ2-4; 14 bases line up with TRBD2. Germline lookup yields CDR1 ENHRY and CDR2 SYGVKD. The CDR3 has 18 residues. Germline trimming cut 3 bases from V and 3 bases from J; bases unmatched to any gene: 7. CDR3 nucleotide sequence: TGTGCCATCAGTGATCCGACTAGCGGGGGGGCCGACAAAAACATTCAGTACTTC. Translating gives CAISDPTSGGADKNIQYF.

V usage is TRBV4-2 and J usage is TRBJ1-4, with D perhaps TRBD1 (5 bases). In germline, CDR1 is LGHNA, CDR2 YNFKEQ. This CDR3 has 16 amino acids. Trimming cost V 0 bases and J 5 bases, with 13 bases left between them. DNA for the CDR3: TGTGCCAGCAGCCAAGATCGGGCAGGGATAAATGAAAAACTGTTTTTT. Translation: CASSQDRAGINEKLFF.

The rearrangement joins TRBV6-5 to TRBJ1-3; no firm D call. Trimming took off 0 bases at V and 2 bases at J, with 8 bases between the two ends. Germline CDR1 MNHEY, CDR2 SVGAGI. The CDR3 runs 15 residues. CDR3 sequence: CASSYSRVPGNTIYF. In DNA form, the CDR3 reads TGTGCCAGCAGTTACTCACGAGTACCTGGAAACACCATATATTTT.

The chain uses TRBV18 and TRBJ1-5; TRBD1 agrees at 10 bases. Unmatched junction bases numbered 3, after V lost 0 bases and J lost 4 bases. Germline V gene data show CDR1 as KGHSH and CDR2 as LQKENI. The CDR3 spans 16 residues. CDR3 residues: CASSPPGQGFNQPQHF. Here the CDR3 DNA reads TGTGCCAGCTCACCACCGGGACAGGGGTTTAATCAGCCCCAGCATTTT.

This clone was detected once. The genes are TRBV13 and TRBJ1-2; 8 bases line up with TRBD1. V lost 5 bases to trimming and J lost 8 bases; unmatched junction nucleotides: 13. This CDR3 has 15 amino acids. The germline V gene encodes CDR1 PRHDT and CDR2 FYEKMQ (reference sequence). The CDR3 sequence is CASSLTFSGTGGYTF. The CDR3 nucleotides read TGTGCCAGCAGCCTCACGTTTTCCGGGACAGGCGGCTACACCTTC.

The J gene is TRBJ1-1, the V gene TRBV5-1, with 10 bases that match TRBD1. Germline CDR1 is SGHRS and CDR2 is YFSETQ. J was trimmed by 4 bases and V by 2 bases; bases with no gene match: 2. This CDR3 comprises 14 residues. The DNA of the CDR3 is TGCGCCAGCAGCTTCTGGACAGGGGGCACTGAAGCTTTCTTT. It codes for CASSFWTGGTEAFF.

The genes are TRBV2 and TRBJ1-6; TRBD1 aligns across 11 bases. The germline gives CDR1 SNHLY, CDR2 FYNNEI. The trim removed 6 bases at V and 9 bases at J, leaving 4 bases unmatched. The CDR3 consists of 14 residues. The CDR3 protein is CASRVGQGASPLHF. The CDR3 DNA follows: TGTGCCAGCAGAGTAGGACAGGGGGCTTCACCCCTCCACTTT.

J is TRBJ2-5 and V is TRBV11-2, with 8 bases matching TRBD2. Germline V lookup: CDR1 SGHAT, CDR2 FQNNGV. The CDR3 length is 14 residues. V lost 6 bases to trimming and J lost 2 bases; unmatched junction nucleotides: 5. CDR3 bases: TGTGCCAGCAGAATAAAGCGGGGGCAAGAGACCCAGTACTTC. Translated, it gives CASRIKRGQETQYF.

The J gene is TRBJ1-5, the V gene TRBV18, with unresolved D. The CDR3 spans 13 residues. Trimming took off 1 base at V and 5 bases at J, with 6 bases between the two ends. CDR1 and CDR2 from the germline V gene are KGHSH and LQKENI. CDR3 sequence reads: CASSPRADQPQHF. In DNA form, the CDR3 reads TGTGCCAGCTCACCACGGGCTGATCAGCCCCAGCATTTT. Filled out from reference TRBV18 and TRBJ1-5, the complete variable domain reads NAGVMQNPRHLVRRRGQEARLRCSPMKGHSHVYWYRQLPEEGLKFMVYLQKENIIDESGMPKERFSAEFPKEGPSILRIQQVVRGDSAAYFCASSPRADQPQHFGDGTRLSIL.

This chain uses TRBV6-5 with TRBJ1-1, with TRBD1 as a possible D gene (6 bases). Germline-derived CDR1 and CDR2 are MNHEY and SVGAGI. V was clipped by 10 bases and J by 5 bases, with 17 bases between them. CDR3 length equals 13 residues. CDR3 amino acids: CAIRTDPRTEAFF. The CDR3 DNA reads as TGTGCCATTAGGACAGACCCCAGGACTGAAGCTTTCTTT.

The chain couples TRBV12-3 or TRBV12-4 to TRBJ2-5; possibly TRBD2 for D (6 bases). Trimming removed 0 bases from V and 4 bases from J, with 6 bases in between. The CDR3 has 13 amino acids. In nucleotides, the CDR3 is TGTGCCAGCAGTTTAGCGGGAGGAGAGACCCAGTACTTC. Protein product: CASSLAGGETQYF.

This sequence joins TRBV2 and TRBJ2-1; 7 bases line up with TRBD2. CDR3 length equals 15 residues. V shed 6 bases and J 4 bases; nucleotides not matched to a gene: 9. Germline V gives CDR1 SNHLY, CDR2 FYNNEI. This CDR3 is CASRLASGTYNEQFF. CDR3 nucleotides: TGTGCCAGCAGGCTTGCTAGCGGCACGTACAATGAGCAGTTCTTC.

The genes are TRBV29-1 and TRBJ1-1; D not resolved. CDR3 length: 11 amino acids. Trimming shortened V by 3 bases and J by 4 bases, and 6 bases separated the two germline ends. Germline V gene lookup returns CDR1 SQVTM and CDR2 ANQGSEA. CDR3 amino acids: CSVDYPTEAFF. The CDR3, as DNA: TGCAGCGTTGACTACCCCACTGAAGCTTTCTTT.

This chain uses TRBV19 with TRBJ1-2; D unclear. V dropped 3 bases and J dropped 2 bases, with 7 bases sitting between them. This CDR3 has 13 residues. In germline, CDR1 is LNHDA, CDR2 SQIVND (reference sequence). For the CDR3, the DNA is TGTGCCAGTAGTATCTCGGTCAACTATGGCTACACCTTC. Its protein is CASSISVNYGYTF. Full variable domain (remainder filled in from reference TRBV19 and TRBJ1-2): DGGITQSPKYLFRKEGQNVTLSCEQNLNHDAMYWYRQDPGQGLRLIYYSQIVNDFQKGDIAEGYSVSREKKESFPLTVTSAQKNPTAFYLCASSISVNYGYTFGSGTRLTVV.

Concerning this clone itself: The junction shows a germline mismatch at one end, possibly a read error. The V and J genes are TRBV5-1 and TRBJ1-1; 7 bases are a match to TRBD1. CDR1 and CDR2 (germline): SGHRS, YFSETQ. This CDR3 spans 13 amino acids. In nucleotides, the CDR3 is TGTGCCAGCAGCGCAGAACAGGGGATTGAAGCTTTCTTT. Its translation: CASSAEQGIEAFF.

The genes are TRBV6-4 and TRBJ2-3, with D tentatively TRBD2 (5 bases). The germline gives CDR1 MRHNA, CDR2 SNTAGT. This CDR3 contains 16 residues. Trimming pared 0 bases from V and 7 bases from J, leaving 17 bases between. The CDR3, as DNA: TGTGCCAGCAGTGACTCGGGCGGAGGTTCCTACCATACGCAGTATTTT. This encodes CASSDSGGGSYHTQYF.

V usage is TRBV5-5 and J usage is TRBJ2-1; 8 bases match TRBD2. The V gene's germline CDR1 is SGHKS and CDR2 YYEKEE (reference sequence). This CDR3 is built from 16 residues. The V and J ends lost 1 base and 4 bases, in that order; junction bases with no gene match: 7. In nucleotides, the CDR3 is TGTGCCAGCAGCTTGATTCGGGAGGGTCGGTACAATGAGCAGTTCTTC. Translation: CASSLIREGRYNEQFF.

This chain joins TRBV30 and TRBJ1-4; the D gene is possibly TRBD1 (5 bases). The germline V gene has CDR1 GTSNPN and CDR2 SVGIG (reference sequence). The CDR3 length is 14 residues. V was shortened by 0 bases and J by 6 bases, with 11 bases between the two germline ends. This CDR3 reads CAWSVGEVYEKLFF. CDR3 in DNA: TGTGCCTGGAGTGTAGGGGAGGTGTATGAAAAACTGTTTTTT.

The chain combines TRBV27 with TRBJ1-2; 7 bases are shared with TRBD1. There are 14 residues in the CDR3. Germline CDR1 reads MNHEY; CDR2 reads SMNVEV (reference sequence). The ends lost 4 bases at V and 2 bases at J; junction bases unmatched: 4. This CDR3 reads CASSWARGNYGYTF. CDR3 sequence (DNA): TGTGCCAGCAGTTGGGCCAGGGGGAACTATGGCTACACCTTC.

The chain recombines TRBV5-5 with TRBJ1-2; 8 bases map to TRBD1. This CDR3 spans 14 amino acids. Germline CDR1 SGHKS, CDR2 YYEKEE (reference sequence). The trim removed 3 bases at V and 7 bases at J, leaving 8 bases unmatched. CDR3 DNA: TGTGCCAGCAGCTACGACAGGGGAGGGTTTGGCTACACCTTC. This codes for CASSYDRGGFGYTF.

The chain employs TRBV19 and TRBJ1-4; 7 bases are shared with TRBD1. The V and J ends lost 7 bases and 2 bases, in that order; junction bases with no gene match: 13. The germline CDR1 and CDR2 sequences are LNHDA and SQIVND (reference sequence). The CDR3 runs 17 residues. DNA of the CDR3: TGTGCCAGTACCCCTACAGGGGCAATCGTGACTAATGAAAAACTGTTTTTT. It yields the protein CASTPTGAIVTNEKLFF.

This chain uses TRBV9 with TRBJ1-5, with 10 positions matching TRBD1. Unmatched junction bases numbered 5, after V lost 4 bases and J lost 7 bases. Germline V gives CDR1 SGDLS, CDR2 YYNGEE. This CDR3 spans 14 amino acids. The CDR3 sequence is CASSRTGGIQPQHF. The CDR3 coding sequence is TGTGCCAGCAGCCGGACAGGGGGGATCCAGCCCCAGCATTTT.

This clone has a single count. The chain recombines TRBV19 with TRBJ1-5; 8 bases line up with TRBD1. The CDR3 sequence is 15 residues long. Germline assignment: CDR1 LNHDA and CDR2 SQIVND (reference sequence). J gave up 2 bases and V 8 bases, and 8 bases lay outside the gene matches. For the CDR3, the DNA is TGTGCCAGTGCATCAGGGGGCTTAGGCAATCAGCCCCAGCATTTT. Protein product: CASASGGLGNQPQHF.

In this sample, this clone turned up a few times. The CDR3 bases are TGCAGCGTTGTTGAATGGACAGGGGGCACTGAAGCTTTCTTT. It encodes CSVVEWTGGTEAFF. This chain connects TRBV29-1 to TRBJ1-1; 10 bases align to TRBD1. Per germline, CDR1 SQVTM and CDR2 ANQGSEA. V trimming: 4 bases; J trimming: 4 bases; junction bases outside the gene matches: 6. The CDR3 is 14 residues long.